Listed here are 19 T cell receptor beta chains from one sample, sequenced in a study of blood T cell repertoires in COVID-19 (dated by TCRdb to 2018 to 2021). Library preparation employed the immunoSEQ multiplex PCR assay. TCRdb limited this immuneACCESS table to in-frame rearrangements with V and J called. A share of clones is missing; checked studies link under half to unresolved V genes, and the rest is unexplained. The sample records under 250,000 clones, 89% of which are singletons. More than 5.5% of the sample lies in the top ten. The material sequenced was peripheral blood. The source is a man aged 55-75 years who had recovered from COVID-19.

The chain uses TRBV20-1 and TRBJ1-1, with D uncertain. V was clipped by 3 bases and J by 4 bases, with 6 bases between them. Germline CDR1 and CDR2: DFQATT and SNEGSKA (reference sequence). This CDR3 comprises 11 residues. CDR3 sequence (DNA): TGCAGTGCTAGTATTCGCACTGAAGCTTTCTTT. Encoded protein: CSASIRTEAFF.

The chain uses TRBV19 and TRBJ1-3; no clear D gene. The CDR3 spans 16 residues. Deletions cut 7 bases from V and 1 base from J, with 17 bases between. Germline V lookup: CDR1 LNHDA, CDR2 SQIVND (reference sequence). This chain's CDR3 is CASMRVQTTSGNTIYF. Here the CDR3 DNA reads TGTGCCAGTATGCGGGTACAGACCACTTCTGGAAACACCATATATTTT.

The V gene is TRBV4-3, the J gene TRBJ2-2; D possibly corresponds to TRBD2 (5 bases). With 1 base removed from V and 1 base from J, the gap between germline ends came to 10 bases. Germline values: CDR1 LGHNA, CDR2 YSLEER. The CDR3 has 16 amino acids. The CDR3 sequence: CASSQVWSGNTGELFF. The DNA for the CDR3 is TGCGCCAGCAGCCAAGTTTGGAGCGGGAACACCGGGGAGCTGTTTTTT.

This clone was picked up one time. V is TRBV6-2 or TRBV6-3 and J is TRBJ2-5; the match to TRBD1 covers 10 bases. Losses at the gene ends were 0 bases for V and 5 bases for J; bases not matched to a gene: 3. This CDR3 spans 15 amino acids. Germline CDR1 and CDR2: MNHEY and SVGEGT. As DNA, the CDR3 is TGTGCCAGCAGTTACTCATCGGACAGGGGGGAGACCCAGTACTTC. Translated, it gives CASSYSSDRGETQYF.

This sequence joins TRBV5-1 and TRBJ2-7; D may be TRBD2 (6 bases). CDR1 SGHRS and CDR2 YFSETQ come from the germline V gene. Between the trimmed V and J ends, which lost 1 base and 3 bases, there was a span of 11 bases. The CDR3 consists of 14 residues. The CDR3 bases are TGCGCCAGCAGCTTGATGACAGCGGGCTACGAGCAGTACTTC. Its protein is CASSLMTAGYEQYF.

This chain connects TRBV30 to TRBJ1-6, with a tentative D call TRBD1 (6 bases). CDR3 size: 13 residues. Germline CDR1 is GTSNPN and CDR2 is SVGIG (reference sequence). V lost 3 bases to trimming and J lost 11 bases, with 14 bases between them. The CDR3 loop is CAWRGQAYTPLHF. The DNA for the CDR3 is TGTGCCTGGAGGGGACAAGCCTATACACCCCTCCACTTT.

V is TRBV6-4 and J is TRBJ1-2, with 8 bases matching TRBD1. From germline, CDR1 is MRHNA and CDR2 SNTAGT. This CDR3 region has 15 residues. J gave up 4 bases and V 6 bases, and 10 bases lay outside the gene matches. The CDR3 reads CASRPSGTGSYGYTF. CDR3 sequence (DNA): TGTGCCAGCAGGCCCTCCGGGACAGGATCCTATGGCTACACCTTC.

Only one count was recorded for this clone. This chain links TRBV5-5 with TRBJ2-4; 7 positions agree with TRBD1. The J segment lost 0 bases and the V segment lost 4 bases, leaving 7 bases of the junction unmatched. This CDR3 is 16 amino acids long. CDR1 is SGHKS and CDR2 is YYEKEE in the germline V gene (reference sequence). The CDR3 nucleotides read TGTGCCAGCAGCGCCGGGACAGCCCTAGCCAAAAACATTCAGTACTTC. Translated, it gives CASSAGTALAKNIQYF.

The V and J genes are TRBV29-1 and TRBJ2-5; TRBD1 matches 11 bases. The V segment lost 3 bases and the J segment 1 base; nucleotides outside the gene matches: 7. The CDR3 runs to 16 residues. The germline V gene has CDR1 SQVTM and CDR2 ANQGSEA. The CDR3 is CSVDLLGTGGQETQYF. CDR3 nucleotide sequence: TGCAGCGTTGATCTCCTGGGGACAGGGGGCCAAGAGACCCAGTACTTC.

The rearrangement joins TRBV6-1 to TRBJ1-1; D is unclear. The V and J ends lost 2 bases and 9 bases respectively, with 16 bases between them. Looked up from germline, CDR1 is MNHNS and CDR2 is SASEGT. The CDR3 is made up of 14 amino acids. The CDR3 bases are TGTGCCAGCAGTGAATTGCAGGCAGTCTCCCAAGCTTTCTTT. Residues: CASSELQAVSQAFF.

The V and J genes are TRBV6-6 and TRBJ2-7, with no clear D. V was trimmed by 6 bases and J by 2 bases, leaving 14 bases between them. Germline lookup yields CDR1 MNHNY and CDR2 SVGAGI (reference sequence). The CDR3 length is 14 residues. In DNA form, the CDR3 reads TGTGCCAGCAGCGTTTTACGGTTGACCTACGAGCAGTACTTC. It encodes CASSVLRLTYEQYF.

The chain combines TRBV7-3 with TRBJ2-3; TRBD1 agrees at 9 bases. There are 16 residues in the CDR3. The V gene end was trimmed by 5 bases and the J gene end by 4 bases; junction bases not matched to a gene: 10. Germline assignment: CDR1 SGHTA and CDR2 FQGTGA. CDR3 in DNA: TGTGCCAGCAGCGCACAACCGGGACAGGGATCAGATACGCAGTATTTT. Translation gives CASSAQPGQGSDTQYF.

Here the CDR3 reads CASSFRDRGIYEQYF. Written as DNA, the CDR3 is TGTGCCAGCAGTTTCCGGGACAGGGGCATCTACGAGCAGTACTTC. The chain uses TRBV28 and TRBJ2-7, with TRBD1 identical over 10 bases. Germline V gene data show CDR1 as MDHEN and CDR2 as SYDVKM. V was pared by 3 bases and J by 3 bases, with 5 bases of the junction left unmatched. This CDR3 has 15 amino acids.

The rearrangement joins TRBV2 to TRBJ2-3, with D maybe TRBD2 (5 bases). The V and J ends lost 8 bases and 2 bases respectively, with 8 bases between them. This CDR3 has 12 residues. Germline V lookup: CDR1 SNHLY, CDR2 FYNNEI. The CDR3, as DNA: TGTGCCAGCCATAGCGACACAGATACGCAGTATTTT. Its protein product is CASHSDTDTQYF.

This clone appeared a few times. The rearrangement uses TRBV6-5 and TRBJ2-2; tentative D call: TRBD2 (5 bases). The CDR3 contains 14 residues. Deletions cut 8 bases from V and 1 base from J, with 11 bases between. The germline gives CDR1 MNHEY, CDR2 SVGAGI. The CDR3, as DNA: TGTGCCAGCCTTACGGCGGGGAACACCGGGGAGCTGTTTTTT. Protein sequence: CASLTAGNTGELFF.

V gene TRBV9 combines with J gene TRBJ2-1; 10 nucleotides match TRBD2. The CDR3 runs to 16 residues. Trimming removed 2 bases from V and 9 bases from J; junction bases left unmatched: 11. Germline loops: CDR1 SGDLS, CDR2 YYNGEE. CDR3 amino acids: CASSVAPGLAIPEQFF. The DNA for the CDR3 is TGTGCCAGCAGCGTGGCACCGGGACTAGCGATTCCTGAGCAGTTCTTC.

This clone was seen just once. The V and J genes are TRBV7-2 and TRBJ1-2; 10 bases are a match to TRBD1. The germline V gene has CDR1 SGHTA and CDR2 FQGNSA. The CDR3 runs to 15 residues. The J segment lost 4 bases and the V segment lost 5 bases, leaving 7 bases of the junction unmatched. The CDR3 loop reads CASSPRQGASYGYTF. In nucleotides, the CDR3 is TGTGCCAGCAGCCCGAGACAGGGGGCGAGCTATGGCTACACCTTC.

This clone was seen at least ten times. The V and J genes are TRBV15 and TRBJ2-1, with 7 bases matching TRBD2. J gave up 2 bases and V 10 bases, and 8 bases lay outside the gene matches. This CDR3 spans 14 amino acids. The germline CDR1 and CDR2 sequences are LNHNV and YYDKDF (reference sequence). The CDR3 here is CASRGGSPYNEQFF. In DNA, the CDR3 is TGTGCCAGTAGGGGAGGGAGTCCCTACAATGAGCAGTTCTTC. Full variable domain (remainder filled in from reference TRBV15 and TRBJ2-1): DAMVIQNPRYQVTQFGKPVTLSCSQTLNHNVMYWYQQKSSQAPKLLFHYYDKDFNNEADTPDNFQSRRPNTSFCFLDIRSPGLGDTAMYLCASRGGSPYNEQFFGPGTRLTVL.

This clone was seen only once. The DNA of the CDR3 is TGTGCCAGTAGTGTGACTAGCGGCGTACAAGAGACCCAGTACTTC. It is translated as CASSVTSGVQETQYF. The chain carries TRBV19 and TRBJ2-5, with 9 positions matching TRBD2. Germline trimming cut 5 bases from V and 2 bases from J; bases unmatched to any gene: 6. The CDR3 is made up of 15 amino acids. Germline V CDR1 and CDR2: LNHDA, SQIVND (reference sequence).